These T cell receptor beta chains were read from a single sample in a study of T cells in Graves' hyperthyroidism and ophthalmopathy. TCRdb analysed the multiplex PCR reads with MiXCR anew, one entry per CDR3 protein. The table includes 300,000 to 500,000 distinct CDR3 sequences, over 11% detected once. Sequencing used blood. Receptor source: a man aged 50 or older with Graves' ophthalmopathy. The CDR3 runs from the conserved cysteine through the conserved F or W. A D gene is named only where the DNA matches it firmly. The size entry is marked missing in some rows and otherwise reads once, few, many or a size class.

V gene: TRBV9
clone size: .
J gene: TRBJ2-7
D gene: .
CDR3 DNA: TGTGCCAGCAGCGTCACTTCCGACTCTACAGGGTACGAGCAGTACTTC
CDR3 protein: CASSVTSDSTGYEQYF

V gene: TRBV28
clone size: many
J gene: TRBJ1-2
D gene: .
CDR3 DNA: TGTGCCAGCAAACAGGGTACTAACTATGGCTACACCTTC
CDR3 protein: CASKQGTNYGYTF

V gene: TRBV15
clone size: .
J gene: TRBJ2-1
D gene: .
CDR3 DNA: TGTGCCACCAGCAGAGTGAATGAGTGGACTCGGGAGCAGTTCTTC
CDR3 protein: CATSRVNEWTREQFF

V gene: TRBV2
clone size: many
J gene: TRBJ1-1
D gene: .
CDR3 DNA: TGTGCCAGCAGTGAACAGGGCCTGAACACTGAAGCTTTCTTT
CDR3 protein: CASSEQGLNTEAFF

V gene: TRBV7-3
clone size: many
J gene: TRBJ2-1
D gene: .
CDR3 DNA: TGTGCCAGCAGCTGGAGTCGAGTGGGGGAGCAGTTCTTC
CDR3 protein: CASSWSRVGEQFF

V gene: TRBV2
clone size: .
J gene: TRBJ2-1
D gene: .
CDR3 DNA: TGTGCCAGCAGTGAAGGAGGGTTTTACATTCAGTTCTTC
CDR3 protein: CASSEGGFYIQFF

V gene: TRBV27
clone size: many
J gene: TRBJ1-2
D gene: .
CDR3 DNA: TGTGCCAGCGGTTACGGGGGGCAGACCGAGGGCTACACCTTC
CDR3 protein: CASGYGGQTEGYTF

V gene: TRBV7-9
clone size: few
J gene: TRBJ2-7
D gene: .
CDR3 DNA: TGTGCCAGCAGCTTAGGGAGGATCTACGAGCAGTACTTC
CDR3 protein: CASSLGRIYEQYF

V gene: TRBV11-2
clone size: many
J gene: TRBJ2-7
D gene: .
CDR3 DNA: TGTGCCAGCAGCTTACCCGGGCACAGGAGCTACGAGCAGTACTTC
CDR3 protein: CASSLPGHRSYEQYF

V gene: TRBV12-3/TRBV12-4
clone size: .
J gene: TRBJ1-5
D gene: .
CDR3 DNA: TGTGCCAGCAGCATGGGTCAGCCCCAGCATTTT
CDR3 protein: CASSMGQPQHF

V gene: TRBV29-1
clone size: few
J gene: TRBJ2-1
D gene: TRBD2
CDR3 DNA: TGCAGCCTAGCGGGAGGGTCCAGATCCCTCCCTTACAATGAGCAGTTCTTC
CDR3 protein: CSLAGGSRSLPYNEQFF

V gene: TRBV19
clone size: few
J gene: TRBJ2-7
D gene: .
CDR3 DNA: TGTGCCAGTAGACAAGCGGAGGGGCGCGTTTACGAGCAGTACTTC
CDR3 protein: CASRQAEGRVYEQYF

V gene: TRBV28
clone size: many
J gene: TRBJ2-1
D gene: .
CDR3 DNA: TGTGCCATCTTACCGCAGGGGAGTTCCTACAATGAGCAGTTCTTC
CDR3 protein: CAILPQGSSYNEQFF

V gene: TRBV3-1
clone size: few
J gene: TRBJ2-3
D gene: .
CDR3 DNA: TGTGCCAGCAGAGAGGGACACGGAGTAGCAGATACGCAGTATTTT
CDR3 protein: CASREGHGVADTQYF

V gene: TRBV3-1
clone size: many
J gene: TRBJ1-5
D gene: TRBD1
CDR3 DNA: TGTGCCAGCAGCCAAGGAGCAACAGGGGGGTTACGGAATCAGCCCCAGCATTTT
CDR3 protein: CASSQGATGGLRNQPQHF

V gene: TRBV7-2
clone size: many
J gene: TRBJ2-7
D gene: TRBD2
CDR3 DNA: TGTGCCAGCAGCTTAGGGGAAGCGGGAGTTCGCGAGCAGTACTTC
CDR3 protein: CASSLGEAGVREQYF

V gene: TRBV29-1
clone size: few
J gene: TRBJ1-2
D gene: .
CDR3 DNA: TGCAGCGCTGTGACTAACTATGGCTACACCTTC
CDR3 protein: CSAVTNYGYTF

V gene: TRBV28
clone size: .
J gene: TRBJ1-5
D gene: TRBD1
CDR3 DNA: TGTGCCAGCAGCCGCGAACAGGGGTCTCACGGACAGCCCCAGCATTTT
CDR3 protein: CASSREQGSHGQPQHF

V gene: TRBV18
clone size: many
J gene: TRBJ1-2
D gene: TRBD1
CDR3 DNA: TGTGCCAGCTCACCACTACCACGACAGGGGGTCCGTGGCTACACCTTC
CDR3 protein: CASSPLPRQGVRGYTF

V gene: TRBV5-1
clone size: many
J gene: TRBJ2-7
D gene: .
CDR3 DNA: TGCGCCAGCAGCTACCGGGGTGGGACGGGAGAGCAGTACTTC
CDR3 protein: CASSYRGGTGEQYF

V gene: TRBV27
clone size: few
J gene: TRBJ1-3
D gene: .
CDR3 DNA: TGTGCCAGCAGTTTTGGTCCGGCAAATGGAAACACCATATATTTT
CDR3 protein: CASSFGPANGNTIYF

V gene: TRBV20-1
clone size: many
J gene: TRBJ2-7
D gene: .
CDR3 DNA: TGCAGTGCTAGAGAAGGTACTCCAATCTACGAGCAGTACTTC
CDR3 protein: CSAREGTPIYEQYF

V gene: TRBV29-1
clone size: many
J gene: TRBJ2-1
D gene: .
CDR3 DNA: TGCAGCGTTGATCCTCAGGGGGGTTATGAGCAGTTCTTC
CDR3 protein: CSVDPQGGYEQFF

V gene: TRBV28
clone size: many
J gene: TRBJ2-5
D gene: .
CDR3 DNA: TGTGCCAGCAGTCAGACCGGGACTGCGTGGAGGGAGACCCAGTACTTC
CDR3 protein: CASSQTGTAWRETQYF

V gene: TRBV19
clone size: .
J gene: TRBJ2-3
D gene: .
CDR3 DNA: TGTGCCGGCCCGACAGAGAGCACAGATACGCAGTATTTT
CDR3 protein: CAGPTESTDTQYF

V gene: TRBV29-1
clone size: .
J gene: TRBJ2-1
D gene: .
CDR3 DNA: TGCAGCGTTGAAGACGAAGGGTACAATGAGCAGTTCTTC
CDR3 protein: CSVEDEGYNEQFF

V gene: TRBV6-1
clone size: few
J gene: TRBJ2-7
D gene: .
CDR3 DNA: TGTGCCAGCAGGGCGACTGGGACTCACTACGAGCAGTACTTC
CDR3 protein: CASRATGTHYEQYF

V gene: TRBV2
clone size: many
J gene: TRBJ2-3
D gene: .
CDR3 DNA: TGTGCCAGCATTACGGCTCTAGGGGACACAGATACGCAGTATTTT
CDR3 protein: CASITALGDTDTQYF

V gene: TRBV2
clone size: many
J gene: TRBJ2-1
D gene: .
CDR3 DNA: TGTGCCAGCAGTGCCGGGTTGGGTGAGCAGTTCTTC
CDR3 protein: CASSAGLGEQFF

V gene: TRBV9
clone size: many
J gene: TRBJ2-7
D gene: TRBD1
CDR3 DNA: TGTGCCAGCAGCGCTCGGGACAGCTACGAGCAGTACTTC
CDR3 protein: CASSARDSYEQYF

V gene: TRBV4-1
clone size: few
J gene: TRBJ1-3
D gene: .
CDR3 DNA: TGCGCCAGCAGCCAGCCCCAATCTGGAAACACCATATATTTT
CDR3 protein: CASSQPQSGNTIYF

V gene: TRBV12-3/TRBV12-4
clone size: many
J gene: TRBJ2-4
D gene: .
CDR3 DNA: TGTGCCAGCAGTTTAGGACATCTAGCCAAAAACATTCAGTACTTC
CDR3 protein: CASSLGHLAKNIQYF

V gene: TRBV20-1
clone size: once
J gene: TRBJ2-1
D gene: TRBD2
CDR3 DNA: TGCAGTGCTAGCTCCCTACTAGCGGGAGGTCACAGTGAGCAGTTCTTC
CDR3 protein: CSASSLLAGGHSEQFF

V gene: TRBV18
clone size: many
J gene: TRBJ2-3
D gene: .
CDR3 DNA: TGTGCCAGCTCACCACGAAGGAGCACAGATACGCAGTATTTT
CDR3 protein: CASSPRRSTDTQYF

V gene: TRBV30
clone size: many
J gene: TRBJ2-7
D gene: .
CDR3 DNA: TGTGCCTGGAGTTCAGCCTACGAGCAGTACTTC
CDR3 protein: CAWSSAYEQYF

V gene: TRBV6-1
clone size: many
J gene: TRBJ2-7
D gene: TRBD2
CDR3 DNA: TGTGCCAGCAGTGAAGGTCCAGCGGGAGGGCCCTACGAGCAGTACTTC
CDR3 protein: CASSEGPAGGPYEQYF

V gene: TRBV7-2
clone size: many
J gene: TRBJ2-5
D gene: .
CDR3 DNA: TGTGCCAGCAGCAAAGGGGGGGAGACCCAGTACTTC
CDR3 protein: CASSKGGETQYF

V gene: TRBV11-2
clone size: few
J gene: TRBJ1-2
D gene: .
CDR3 DNA: TGTGCCAGCAGCTTCACGGGGTCTAACTATGGCTACACCTTC
CDR3 protein: CASSFTGSNYGYTF

V gene: TRBV24-1
clone size: few
J gene: TRBJ1-5
D gene: .
CDR3 DNA: TGTGCCACCAGTGTTACCGATCAGCCCCAGCATTTT
CDR3 protein: CATSVTDQPQHF

V gene: TRBV3-1
clone size: once
J gene: TRBJ2-7
D gene: TRBD2
CDR3 DNA: TGTGCCAGCAGCCAAACTAGCGGCAGCTCCTACGGGCAGTACTTC
CDR3 protein: CASSQTSGSSYGQYF

V gene: TRBV10-1
clone size: .
J gene: TRBJ2-1
D gene: TRBD1
CDR3 DNA: TGCGCCAGCACCTTTCGGGACAGGGGGCGCGGGTCCTACAATGAGCAGTTCTTC
CDR3 protein: CASTFRDRGRGSYNEQFF

V gene: TRBV20-1
clone size: many
J gene: TRBJ1-2
D gene: .
CDR3 DNA: TGCAGTGCTAGAGATCCCGGGAACCAGGGTGGCTACACCTTC
CDR3 protein: CSARDPGNQGGYTF

V gene: TRBV2
clone size: .
J gene: TRBJ1-3
D gene: TRBD1
CDR3 DNA: TGTGCCAGCAGTCGAAGGACAGGGGATGGAAACACCACATATTTT
CDR3 protein: CASSRRTGDGNTTYF

V gene: TRBV9
clone size: few
J gene: TRBJ2-3
D gene: .
CDR3 DNA: TGTGCCAGCAGCGTCGTCCCTACGTCCACAGGTACGCAGTATTTT
CDR3 protein: CASSVVPTSTGTQYF

V gene: TRBV7-8
clone size: .
J gene: TRBJ1-1
D gene: .
CDR3 DNA: TGTGCCAGCAGCTTAGCGGCGTGGTCGGGAGCTTTCTTT
CDR3 protein: CASSLAAWSGAFF

V gene: TRBV29-1
clone size: many
J gene: TRBJ1-1
D gene: .
CDR3 DNA: TGCAGCGTTGATCGTTTTGCGGGGGGGAACACTGAAGCTTTCTTT
CDR3 protein: CSVDRFAGGNTEAFF

V gene: TRBV29-1
clone size: many
J gene: TRBJ1-2
D gene: .
CDR3 DNA: TGCAGCGTTGCATCCCAGGGATGGGGCTACACCTTC
CDR3 protein: CSVASQGWGYTF